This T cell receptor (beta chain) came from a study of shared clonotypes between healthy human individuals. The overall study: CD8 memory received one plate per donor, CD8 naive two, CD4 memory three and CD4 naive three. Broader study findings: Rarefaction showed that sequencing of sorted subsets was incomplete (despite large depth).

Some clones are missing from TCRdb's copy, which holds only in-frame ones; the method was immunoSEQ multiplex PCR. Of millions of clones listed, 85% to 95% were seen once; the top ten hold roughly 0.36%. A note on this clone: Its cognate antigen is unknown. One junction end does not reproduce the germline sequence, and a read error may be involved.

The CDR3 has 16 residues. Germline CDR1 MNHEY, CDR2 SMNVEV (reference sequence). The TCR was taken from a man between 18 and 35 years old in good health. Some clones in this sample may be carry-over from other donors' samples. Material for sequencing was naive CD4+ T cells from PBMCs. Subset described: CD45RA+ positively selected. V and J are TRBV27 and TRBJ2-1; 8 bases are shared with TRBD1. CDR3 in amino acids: CASSLSGGPSYNEQFF. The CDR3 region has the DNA TGTGCCAGCAGTCTATCAGGGGGCCCCTCCTACAATGAGCAGTTCTTC.